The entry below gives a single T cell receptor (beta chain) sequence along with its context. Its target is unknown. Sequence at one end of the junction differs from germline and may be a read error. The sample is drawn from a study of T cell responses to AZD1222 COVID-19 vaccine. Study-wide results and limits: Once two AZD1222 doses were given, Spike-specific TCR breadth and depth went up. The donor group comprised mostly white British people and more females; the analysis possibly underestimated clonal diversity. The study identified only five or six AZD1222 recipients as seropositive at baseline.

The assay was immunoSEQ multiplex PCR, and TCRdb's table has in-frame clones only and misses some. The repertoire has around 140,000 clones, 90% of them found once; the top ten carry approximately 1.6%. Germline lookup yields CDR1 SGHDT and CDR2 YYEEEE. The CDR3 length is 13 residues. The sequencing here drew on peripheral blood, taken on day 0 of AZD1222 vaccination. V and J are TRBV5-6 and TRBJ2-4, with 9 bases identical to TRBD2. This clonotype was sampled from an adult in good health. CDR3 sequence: CASSLAGGGASHF. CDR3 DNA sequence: TGTGCCAGCAGCTTGGCCGGCGGGGGGGCCTCCCACTTC.